A selection of T cell receptor beta chains follows, all from one sample in a study of beta chain features in type 1 diabetes. TCRdb's table, derived via immunoSEQ multiplex PCR, lists solely in-frame clones and lacks some. The sample lists 250,000 to 300,000 clones, around 7.3% occurring once. Sequenced: central memory CD4+ T cells from blood. The origin of the receptors is a woman aged 18-30 years in good health. CDR3s include the opening cysteine and the closing phenylalanine or tryptophan. A D gene is named only where the DNA matches it firmly. The size of a clone is reported for some rows only, either as once, few or many, or as a class for expanded clones.

cdr3_nt	cdr3_aa	d_call	j_call	v_call	clone_size
TGTGCCATCAAGGGGGGTAGCTCCTACGAGCAGTACTTC	CAIKGGSSYEQYF	.	TRBJ2-7	TRBV10-3	many
TGTGCCAGCAGTCAACGGAGGGGAGAAAAACTGTTTTTT	CASSQRRGEKLFF	.	TRBJ1-4	TRBV7-2	.
TGCAGCGTTGAAACAGGGAACGGTGGCTACACCTTC	CSVETGNGGYTF	.	TRBJ1-2	TRBV29-1	many
TGCAGCCTAGACAGGGGTCGGGGCAATGAGCAGTTCTTC	CSLDRGRGNEQFF	TRBD1	TRBJ2-1	TRBV29-1	few
TGTGCCAGCAGCCCAATTGGACTGGGTGAGACCCAGTACTTC	CASSPIGLGETQYF	.	TRBJ2-5	TRBV5-4	few
TGTGCCAGCAGCCTAACAGGGGAGGCTCATGGCTACACCTTC	CASSLTGEAHGYTF	TRBD1	TRBJ1-2	TRBV4-2	.
TGTGCCAGCAGTCAAGTAACGGGGACCCAGTACTTC	CASSQVTGTQYF	.	TRBJ2-5	TRBV6-6	few
TGTGCCACCAGCAGAGGGGGACAGGGTCGCGTTGTCTATGGCTACACCTTC	CATSRGGQGRVVYGYTF	TRBD1	TRBJ1-2	TRBV15	.
TGTGCCAGCATCCAACAGAGTCGGGCTTTCTTT	CASIQQSRAFF	.	TRBJ1-1	TRBV6-6	many
TGTGCCAGCAGCTTGGCTGGGGGCGGGGACGGTGAGCAGTTCTTC	CASSLAGGGDGEQFF	.	TRBJ2-1	TRBV5-6	.